The clone carrying this T cell receptor (beta chain) was counted a few times. The antigen is unknown. This entry is derived from a study of cytomegalovirus exposure and HLA in healthy donors. Whole-study context: Within an early data release were roughly 90 million unique TCRs drawn from HLA-typed donors.

PCR primers comprised 60 Vbeta and 13 Jbeta primers. Generated by immunoSEQ multiplex PCR, the TCRdb table keeps only in-frame clones and is missing some. The sample lists 120,000 to 150,000 clones, 55% to 70% occurring once. Study outcomes and limitations: The study labeled more than 150 TCR beta chains cytomegalovirus-associated. It was assumed in the presence/absence analyses that sequencing depth was roughly uniform across donors. Follow-up analysis seemed to connect common viral pathogens with several of the most significant clusters identified.

Material for sequencing was PBMCs. The receptor comes from a woman younger than 45 in good health and CMV-seropositive.

For the CDR3, the DNA is TGTGCCAGCAGCTTCGGGGGGACGCGTCAGCCCCAGCATTTT. This sequence encodes CASSFGGTRQPQHF. This chain uses TRBV5-6 with TRBJ1-5; perhaps TRBD1 as D (5 bases). CDR3 length: 14 residues. Trimming cost V 2 bases and J 6 bases, with 12 bases left between them. The germline gives CDR1 SGHDT, CDR2 YYEEEE.